One sample yielded the 3 T cell receptor beta chains listed below, sequenced in a study of blood T cell repertoires in COVID-19. The assay was immunoSEQ multiplex PCR, and TCRdb's table has in-frame clones only and misses some. The table shows some 180,000 clones, with roughly 77% occurring only once. The sequencing sample was made of peripheral blood. The receptors here all came from a woman between 40 and 50 years old with COVID-19, enrolled during active disease.

This chain joins TRBV7-2 and TRBJ1-1, with TRBD1 identical over 7 bases. V lost 5 bases, J lost 2 bases, and 8 bases stayed unmatched. Germline CDR1 and CDR2: SGHTA and FQGNSA. CDR3 size: 15 residues. DNA of the CDR3: TGTGCCAGCAGCCCACAGGGGTTCCGTAACACTGAAGCTTTCTTT. Its translation: CASSPQGFRNTEAFF.

V is TRBV7-8 and J is TRBJ2-3; 10 positions match TRBD2. The germline V gene has CDR1 SGHVS and CDR2 FQNEAQ. The CDR3 runs 15 residues. Trimming cost V 1 base and J 4 bases; bases outside gene matches: 2. CDR3 in DNA: TGTGCCAGCAGCTTAGGGGGACTAGCGTCAGATACGCAGTATTTT. Translating it yields CASSLGGLASDTQYF.

This clone was seen only a few times. The chain employs TRBV7-6 and TRBJ1-6, with TRBD1 matching 9 bases. Per germline, CDR1 SGHVS and CDR2 FNYEAQ. J lost 7 bases, V lost 5 bases, and 12 bases had no gene match. The CDR3 spans 17 residues. CDR3 nucleotide sequence: TGTGCCAGCAGCCTAGAACCGACAGGGGGTTCCAATTCACCCCTCCACTTT. As protein: CASSLEPTGGSNSPLHF.